This passage covers 9 T cell receptor beta chains from one sample sequenced in a study of T cell responses to AZD1222 COVID-19 vaccine. Libraries were prepared by immunoSEQ multiplex PCR; TCRdb keeps only in-frame clonotypes and omits some of them. The table lists under 90,000 clones, around 85% of them singletons. The specimen was peripheral blood, collected 28 days after the second AZD1222 dose. These receptor sequences come from an adult who received the AZD1222 COVID-19 vaccine.

This chain uses TRBV6-1 with TRBJ1-2; no reliable D call. Trimming left V 2 bases short and J 3 bases short, with 7 bases between. The CDR3 consists of 13 residues. The germline V gene has CDR1 MNHNS and CDR2 SASEGT. CDR3 in amino acids: CASSEYTHYGYTF. The CDR3, as DNA: TGTGCCAGCAGTGAATATACACACTATGGCTACACCTTC.

The chain recombines TRBV9 with TRBJ2-1; unclear D gene. This CDR3 has 13 residues. V was cut by 0 bases and J by 9 bases, with 10 bases left in between. CDR1 is SGDLS, CDR2 YYNGEE, per germline. CDR3 DNA sequence: TGTGCCAGCAGCGTAGGGGTGTTAGGTGAGCAGTTCTTC. Protein sequence: CASSVGVLGEQFF.

V and J are TRBV6-1 and TRBJ1-6; D unclear. V was pared by 3 bases and J by 14 bases, with 26 bases between. Germline assignment: CDR1 MNHNS and CDR2 SASEGT. This CDR3 region has 17 residues. The CDR3: CASSDTSPGDGHWALHF. The CDR3 coding sequence is TGTGCCAGCAGTGACACGAGTCCCGGGGATGGCCATTGGGCCCTCCACTTT.

This clone was observed a handful of times. The J gene is TRBJ2-6, the V gene TRBV7-8; weak D call: TRBD2 (5 bases). CDR1 is SGHVS, CDR2 FQNEAQ, per germline. The CDR3 extends over 15 amino acids. Deletions cut 1 base from V and 4 bases from J, with 8 bases between. CDR3 nucleotide sequence: TGTGCCAGCAGCTTAGGAGGGCTCGGGGCCAACGTCCTGACTTTC. Translating it yields CASSLGGLGANVLTF.

V gene TRBV18 combines with J gene TRBJ1-5; 10 bases line up with TRBD1. The CDR3 runs to 15 residues. V shed 3 bases and J 5 bases; nucleotides not matched to a gene: 4. Looked up from germline, CDR1 is KGHSH and CDR2 is LQKENI. The CDR3 coding sequence is TGTGCCAGCTCACCCACCGGGACAGGGGATCAGCCCCAGCATTTT. Translated: CASSPTGTGDQPQHF.

This clone was found a few times. The chain couples TRBV15 to TRBJ2-3; perhaps TRBD1 as D (6 bases). The CDR3 is 15 amino acids. Trimming shortened V by 5 bases and J by 0 bases, and 12 bases separated the two germline ends. CDR1 and CDR2 (germline): LNHNV, YYDKDF (reference sequence). In nucleotides, the CDR3 is TGTGCCACCAGCTTAGGGGGAGAGAGCACAGATACGCAGTATTTT. This gives the protein CATSLGGESTDTQYF. Complete variable domain (other parts from reference TRBV15 and TRBJ2-3): DAMVIQNPRYQVTQFGKPVTLSCSQTLNHNVMYWYQQKSSQAPKLLFHYYDKDFNNEADTPDNFQSRRPNTSFCFLDIRSPGLGDTAMYLCATSLGGESTDTQYFGPGTRLTVL.

The genes are TRBV10-2 and TRBJ1-5; TRBD1 aligns across 8 bases. CDR1 WSHSY and CDR2 SAAADI come from the germline V gene. CDR3 length: 12 residues. V lost 10 bases to trimming and J lost 6 bases; unmatched junction nucleotides: 5. The CDR3 DNA sequence: TGCGCCACCTCGACAGGGGTTCAGCCCCAGCATTTT. It translates to CATSTGVQPQHF.

This clone was picked up a small number of times. This chain uses TRBV10-1 with TRBJ1-5; possible D gene TRBD1, 6 bases. This CDR3 is 14 amino acids long. The germline V gene has CDR1 WNHNN and CDR2 SYGVQD (reference sequence). Trimming stripped 5 bases from V and 0 bases from J, with 8 bases between. The CDR3 coding sequence is TGCGCCAGCAGTAGGGGACATAGCAATCAGCCCCAGCATTTT. Its protein product is CASSRGHSNQPQHF.

The rearrangement joins TRBV9 to TRBJ1-4; 8 bases are a match to TRBD1. The junction had 6 bases not matched to a gene; V was cut back by 1 base and J by 7 bases. The germline V gene encodes CDR1 SGDLS and CDR2 YYNGEE. The CDR3 sequence is 15 residues long. The CDR3 protein is CASSVFGTGSEKLFF. CDR3 bases: TGTGCCAGCAGCGTATTCGGGACAGGTAGTGAAAAACTGTTTTTT.